These T cell receptor beta chains were read from a single sample in a study of blood T cell repertoires in COVID-19. The assay was immunoSEQ multiplex PCR, and TCRdb's table has in-frame clones only and misses some. The sample lists around 43,000 clones, more than 85% occurring once. Sequenced: peripheral blood. These receptors all come from a man aged 45-65 years in a cohort sampled during active COVID-19. CDR3s include the opening cysteine and the closing phenylalanine or tryptophan. The order of the fields is CDR3 protein, CDR3 DNA, D gene, J gene, clone size, V gene, CDR3 length. A D gene is named only where the DNA matches it firmly. Part of the rows lack a size; the others show once, few, many or a class for expanded clones.

CDR3 protein: CSVEDQRRNSYNEQFF
CDR3 DNA: TGCAGCGTTGAAGATCAAAGGCGGAACTCCTACAATGAGCAGTTCTTC
D gene: .
J gene: TRBJ2-1
clone size: .
V gene: TRBV29-1
CDR3 length: 16

CDR3 protein: CASSSGTGAARETQYF
CDR3 DNA: TGTGCCAGCAGCTCAGGGACAGGGGCGGCACGGGAGACCCAGTACTTC
D gene: TRBD1
J gene: TRBJ2-5
clone size: .
V gene: TRBV7-8
CDR3 length: 16

CDR3 protein: CASSQRQGRATEAFF
CDR3 DNA: TGTGCCAGCAGCCAACGACAGGGGAGGGCCACTGAAGCTTTCTTT
D gene: TRBD1
J gene: TRBJ1-1
clone size: .
V gene: TRBV7-2
CDR3 length: 15

CDR3 protein: CASSGDNTGYGYTF
CDR3 DNA: TGTGCCAGCAGTGGGGACAACACTGGATATGGCTACACCTTC
D gene: .
J gene: TRBJ1-2
clone size: .
V gene: TRBV27
CDR3 length: 14

CDR3 protein: CASSQLLLGGEGLGPHQDTQYF
CDR3 DNA: TGTGCCAGCAGCCAACTACTCCTGGGGGGGGAGGGTCTCGGACCACATCAAGATACGCAGTATTTT
D gene: TRBD2
J gene: TRBJ2-3
clone size: .
V gene: TRBV3-1/TRBV3-2
CDR3 length: 22

CDR3 protein: CASSWGWGDYEQYF
CDR3 DNA: TGTGCCAGCAGCTGGGGTTGGGGGGACTACGAGCAGTACTTC
D gene: .
J gene: TRBJ2-7
clone size: .
V gene: TRBV11-2
CDR3 length: 14

CDR3 protein: CATRGAAGALNTGELFF
CDR3 DNA: TGTGCCACCAGGGGGGCTGCGGGGGCCTTAAACACCGGGGAGCTGTTTTTT
D gene: .
J gene: TRBJ2-2
clone size: .
V gene: TRBV24-1
CDR3 length: 17

CDR3 protein: CASSSYDRSSTDTQYF
CDR3 DNA: TGTGCCAGCAGCTCTTACGACAGGTCCTCCACAGATACGCAGTATTTT
D gene: .
J gene: TRBJ2-3
clone size: .
V gene: TRBV11-3
CDR3 length: 16

CDR3 protein: CASSPVRLAAWGDTQYF
CDR3 DNA: TGTGCCAGCAGTCCCGTTCGACTAGCGGCCTGGGGAGATACGCAGTATTTT
D gene: TRBD2
J gene: TRBJ2-3
clone size: .
V gene: TRBV6-6
CDR3 length: 17

CDR3 protein: CASSLSGSAYEQYF
CDR3 DNA: TGTGCCAGCAGCTTATCGGGGTCGGCATACGAGCAGTACTTC
D gene: .
J gene: TRBJ2-7
clone size: .
V gene: TRBV7-6
CDR3 length: 14

CDR3 protein: CASSLRQGATLDGYTF
CDR3 DNA: TGTGCCAGCAGCTTACGACAGGGGGCTACTCTGGATGGCTACACCTTC
D gene: TRBD1
J gene: TRBJ1-2
clone size: .
V gene: TRBV9
CDR3 length: 16

CDR3 protein: CASSMRNLNTEAFF
CDR3 DNA: TGTGCCAGTAGTATGAGGAATTTAAACACTGAAGCTTTCTTT
D gene: .
J gene: TRBJ1-1
clone size: .
V gene: TRBV19
CDR3 length: 14

CDR3 protein: CAWIPGSRAGTKNIQYF
CDR3 DNA: TGTGCCTGGATCCCTGGTAGTAGGGCCGGGACCAAAAACATTCAGTACTTC
D gene: .
J gene: TRBJ2-4
clone size: .
V gene: TRBV30
CDR3 length: 17

CDR3 protein: CASRPRGSSGNTIYF
CDR3 DNA: TGTGCCAGCAGACCCAGGGGTAGCTCTGGAAACACCATATATTTT
D gene: .
J gene: TRBJ1-3
clone size: .
V gene: TRBV7-9
CDR3 length: 15

CDR3 protein: CASSQYWDRGPYEQYF
CDR3 DNA: TGTGCCAGCAGCCAATATTGGGACAGGGGTCCCTACGAGCAGTACTTC
D gene: TRBD1
J gene: TRBJ2-7
clone size: .
V gene: TRBV3-1/TRBV3-2
CDR3 length: 16

CDR3 protein: CASSPRRFENPYGYTF
CDR3 DNA: TGTGCCAGCAGTCCCCGCCGGTTCGAGAATCCCTATGGCTACACCTTC
D gene: .
J gene: TRBJ1-2
clone size: once
V gene: TRBV6-2/TRBV6-3
CDR3 length: 16

CDR3 protein: CASSQVSSSPQHF
CDR3 DNA: TGTGCCAGCAGCCAAGTTAGTAGTTCGCCCCAGCATTTT
D gene: .
J gene: TRBJ1-5
clone size: .
V gene: TRBV3-1/TRBV3-2
CDR3 length: 13

CDR3 protein: CASSPDLSGSLRPDTQYF
CDR3 DNA: TGCGCCAGCAGCCCAGACCTATCGGGGTCGTTACGGCCAGATACGCAGTATTTT
D gene: .
J gene: TRBJ2-3
clone size: .
V gene: TRBV5-1
CDR3 length: 18

CDR3 protein: CASSWLAGVHEQFF
CDR3 DNA: TGTGCCAGCAGCTGGCTAGCGGGAGTTCATGAGCAGTTCTTC
D gene: TRBD2
J gene: TRBJ2-1
clone size: .
V gene: TRBV7-9
CDR3 length: 14

CDR3 protein: CASSIGGDLVYGYTF
CDR3 DNA: TGCGCCAGCAGTATCGGGGGGGATTTGGTCTATGGCTACACCTTC
D gene: .
J gene: TRBJ1-2
clone size: .
V gene: TRBV5-1
CDR3 length: 15

CDR3 protein: CASSVGTENQPQHF
CDR3 DNA: TGTGCCAGCAGCGTCGGGACAGAAAATCAGCCCCAGCATTTT
D gene: TRBD1
J gene: TRBJ1-5
clone size: .
V gene: TRBV9
CDR3 length: 14

CDR3 protein: CASSRTSGDNEQFF
CDR3 DNA: TGTGCCAGCAGCCGGACTAGCGGGGACAATGAGCAGTTCTTC
D gene: TRBD2
J gene: TRBJ2-1
clone size: once
V gene: TRBV9
CDR3 length: 14

CDR3 protein: CATPGLAASTQYF
CDR3 DNA: TGTGCCACCCCGGGACTAGCGGCATCTACGCAGTATTTT
D gene: TRBD2
J gene: TRBJ2-3
clone size: .
V gene: TRBV2
CDR3 length: 13

CDR3 protein: CASSLQGAYGYTF
CDR3 DNA: TGCGCCAGCAGCTTACAGGGGGCGTATGGCTACACCTTC
D gene: TRBD1
J gene: TRBJ1-2
clone size: few
V gene: TRBV5-1
CDR3 length: 13

CDR3 protein: CASSFLNSPLHF
CDR3 DNA: TGTGCCAGCAGTTTTCTGAATTCACCCCTCCACTTT
D gene: .
J gene: TRBJ1-6
clone size: .
V gene: TRBV6-5
CDR3 length: 12

CDR3 protein: CASSPRLAGVHNEQFF
CDR3 DNA: TGTGCCAGCAGCCCCCGACTAGCGGGGGTCCACAATGAGCAGTTCTTC
D gene: TRBD2
J gene: TRBJ2-1
clone size: .
V gene: TRBV9
CDR3 length: 16

CDR3 protein: CASSQNDATGVIQYF
CDR3 DNA: TGCGCCAGCAGCCAAAACGACGCGACAGGGGTCATTCAGTACTTC
D gene: TRBD1
J gene: TRBJ2-4
clone size: .
V gene: TRBV4-3
CDR3 length: 15

CDR3 protein: CASSEYSNTEAFF
CDR3 DNA: TGTGCCAGCAGTGAGTACAGCAACACTGAAGCTTTCTTT
D gene: .
J gene: TRBJ1-1
clone size: .
V gene: TRBV6-1
CDR3 length: 13

CDR3 protein: CASSLGRNNEQFF
CDR3 DNA: TGTGCCAGCAGTTTAGGCAGAAACAATGAGCAGTTCTTC
D gene: .
J gene: TRBJ2-1
clone size: .
V gene: TRBV27
CDR3 length: 13

CDR3 protein: CASSYQGLAGAKETQYF
CDR3 DNA: TGTGCCAGCAGCTACCAGGGACTAGCGGGGGCAAAGGAGACCCAGTACTTC
D gene: TRBD2
J gene: TRBJ2-5
clone size: once
V gene: TRBV5-4
CDR3 length: 17

CDR3 protein: CATSDLLGGTDTQYF
CDR3 DNA: TGTGCCACCAGTGATTTGCTAGGGGGTACAGATACGCAGTATTTT
D gene: .
J gene: TRBJ2-3
clone size: .
V gene: TRBV24-1
CDR3 length: 15

CDR3 protein: CASSSWTIAHNEQFF
CDR3 DNA: TGTGCCAGCAGTTCGTGGACTATAGCCCACAATGAGCAGTTCTTC
D gene: .
J gene: TRBJ2-1
clone size: .
V gene: TRBV27
CDR3 length: 15

CDR3 protein: CASNDKYNSPLHF
CDR3 DNA: TGTGCCAGTAACGACAAATATAATTCACCCCTCCACTTT
D gene: .
J gene: TRBJ1-6
clone size: .
V gene: TRBV6-5
CDR3 length: 13

CDR3 protein: CASSLPPGVNEQFF
CDR3 DNA: TGCGCCAGCAGCCTACCACCGGGAGTCAATGAGCAGTTCTTC
D gene: .
J gene: TRBJ2-1
clone size: .
V gene: TRBV4-1
CDR3 length: 14

CDR3 protein: CASSRIGDQETQYF
CDR3 DNA: TGCGCCAGCAGCCGAATAGGAGACCAAGAGACCCAGTACTTC
D gene: .
J gene: TRBJ2-5
clone size: .
V gene: TRBV4-1
CDR3 length: 14

CDR3 protein: CASSLGVQGYTDTQYF
CDR3 DNA: TGTGCCAGCAGCTTGGGAGTACAAGGGTACACAGATACGCAGTATTTT
D gene: .
J gene: TRBJ2-3
clone size: .
V gene: TRBV11-3
CDR3 length: 16

CDR3 protein: CASSVYLRTDSSYNEQFF
CDR3 DNA: TGTGCCAGCAGCGTATACTTGAGGACTGATAGCTCCTACAATGAGCAGTTCTTC
D gene: .
J gene: TRBJ2-1
clone size: .
V gene: TRBV7-9
CDR3 length: 18

CDR3 protein: CAISVDQGTYGYTF
CDR3 DNA: TGTGCCATCAGTGTAGATCAGGGGACCTATGGCTACACCTTC
D gene: .
J gene: TRBJ1-2
clone size: .
V gene: TRBV10-3
CDR3 length: 14

CDR3 protein: CASSFNEGSEAFF
CDR3 DNA: TGTGCCAGCAGTTTTAATGAGGGATCTGAAGCTTTCTTT
D gene: .
J gene: TRBJ1-1
clone size: .
V gene: TRBV27
CDR3 length: 13

CDR3 protein: CAISDSAGGPGNTIYF
CDR3 DNA: TGTGCCATCAGTGATTCCGCAGGGGGCCCTGGAAACACCATATATTTT
D gene: TRBD1
J gene: TRBJ1-3
clone size: .
V gene: TRBV10-3
CDR3 length: 16

CDR3 protein: CASSPIPGQGMNTEAFF
CDR3 DNA: TGTGCCAGCAGCCCCATCCCGGGACAGGGTATGAACACTGAAGCTTTCTTT
D gene: TRBD1
J gene: TRBJ1-1
clone size: .
V gene: TRBV9
CDR3 length: 17

CDR3 protein: CASSAGQGNTEAFF
CDR3 DNA: TGTGCCAGCTCAGCCGGACAGGGGAACACTGAAGCTTTCTTT
D gene: TRBD1
J gene: TRBJ1-1
clone size: .
V gene: TRBV18
CDR3 length: 14

CDR3 protein: CASSWLGGLDNEQFF
CDR3 DNA: TGTGCCAGCAGTTGGTTGGGGGGGCTAGACAATGAGCAGTTCTTC
D gene: .
J gene: TRBJ2-1
clone size: .
V gene: TRBV27
CDR3 length: 15

CDR3 protein: CASSASSDTQYF
CDR3 DNA: TGTGCCAGCAGTGCTAGTTCAGATACGCAGTATTTT
D gene: .
J gene: TRBJ2-3
clone size: .
V gene: TRBV9
CDR3 length: 12

CDR3 protein: CASSRKETQYF
CDR3 DNA: TGTGCCAGCAGTCGTAAAGAGACCCAGTACTTC
D gene: .
J gene: TRBJ2-5
clone size: .
V gene: TRBV6-5
CDR3 length: 11

CDR3 protein: CASSYHNNEQFF
CDR3 DNA: TGCGCCAGCAGCTACCACAACAATGAGCAGTTCTTC
D gene: .
J gene: TRBJ2-1
clone size: .
V gene: TRBV5-1
CDR3 length: 12

CDR3 protein: CASSWLADNYNEQFF
CDR3 DNA: TGCGCCAGCAGCTGGCTAGCGGATAACTACAATGAGCAGTTCTTC
D gene: TRBD2
J gene: TRBJ2-1
clone size: .
V gene: TRBV5-1
CDR3 length: 15

CDR3 protein: CASSLMNTEAFF
CDR3 DNA: TGTGCCAGCAGTCTTATGAACACTGAAGCTTTCTTT
D gene: .
J gene: TRBJ1-1
clone size: .
V gene: TRBV5-6
CDR3 length: 12

CDR3 protein: CAASTDREDTQYF
CDR3 DNA: TGTGCCGCATCTACCGACAGGGAAGATACGCAGTATTTT
D gene: TRBD1
J gene: TRBJ2-3
clone size: .
V gene: TRBV15
CDR3 length: 13

CDR3 protein: CASSQSGLSSGANVLTF
CDR3 DNA: TGTGCCAGCAGCCAGTCAGGGTTATCCTCTGGGGCCAACGTCCTGACTTTC
D gene: .
J gene: TRBJ2-6
clone size: .
V gene: TRBV3-1/TRBV3-2
CDR3 length: 17

CDR3 protein: CASIYRYGEAGELFF
CDR3 DNA: TGTGCCAGCATCTACCGGTACGGGGAAGCCGGGGAGCTGTTTTTT
D gene: .
J gene: TRBJ2-2
clone size: .
V gene: TRBV11-3
CDR3 length: 15

CDR3 protein: CASSPRTGGITTNEKLFF
CDR3 DNA: TGTGCCAGCAGCCCGCGGACGGGAGGGATTACAACTAATGAAAAACTGTTTTTT
D gene: .
J gene: TRBJ1-4
clone size: .
V gene: TRBV7-8
CDR3 length: 18